The 9 T cell receptor beta chains below all came from one sample that was sequenced in a study of CD8 T cells in Susac syndrome. It was with random hexamers that roughly 0.45 to 1 ug RNA was reverse transcribed. TCRdb used MiXCR to reprocess the immunoSEQ multiplex PCR reads, holding one entry per CDR3 protein. Of 130,000 or so distinct CDR3 sequences listed, 75% to 90% were seen once; the top ten hold more than 0.5%. The sample was CD8+ T cells from PBMCs. The receptor set was obtained from a human donor with multiple sclerosis.

The J gene is TRBJ1-3, the V gene TRBV27; D gene unclear. V was clipped by 5 bases and J by 4 bases, with 12 bases between them. The germline gives CDR1 MNHEY, CDR2 SMNVEV (reference sequence). The CDR3 consists of 14 residues. The CDR3 loop is CASSPRPLGNTIYF. CDR3 in DNA: TGTGCCAGCAGTCCACGCCCTTTGGGAAACACCATATATTTT.

The chain uses TRBV10-3 and TRBJ1-5; TRBD1 is a possible D gene (6 bases). This CDR3 region has 17 residues. The V end lost 2 bases, the J end lost 3 bases, and 17 bases lay between the germline ends. CDR1 is ENHRY and CDR2 is SYGVKD in the germline V gene. DNA for the CDR3: TGTGCCATCAGTGAGGGGGGGGGCAACTTCGACAATCAGCCCCAGCATTTT. Amino acids: CAISEGGGNFDNQPQHF.

The chain uses TRBV30 and TRBJ1-1; D unclear. V lost 2 bases, J lost 2 bases, and 3 bases lay in between. Germline assignment: CDR1 GTSNPN and CDR2 SVGIG (reference sequence). This CDR3 has 11 residues. This CDR3 reads CAWSRNTEAFF. CDR3 sequence (DNA): TGTGCCTGGAGTCGAAACACTGAAGCTTTCTTT.

J is TRBJ2-3 and V is TRBV25-1; D possibly corresponds to TRBD2 (6 bases). V lost 8 bases, J lost 2 bases, and 8 bases lay in between. The V gene's germline CDR1 is MGHDK and CDR2 SYGVNS. This CDR3 region has 12 residues. The CDR3 region has the DNA TGTGCCAGCGGGACTCTCACAGATACGCAGTATTTT. Residues: CASGTLTDTQYF.

V is TRBV10-3 and J is TRBJ2-1; no reliable D call. Germline assignment: CDR1 ENHRY and CDR2 SYGVKD. CDR3 size: 18 residues. V lost 0 bases and J 3 bases, leaving 18 bases between the germline ends. For the CDR3, the DNA is TGTGCCATCAGTGAGTCGTCCGGGCAATCCGAAAACTACAATGAGCAGTTCTTC. Residues: CAISESSGQSENYNEQFF.

The chain combines TRBV5-1 with TRBJ2-1, with D possibly being TRBD1 (5 bases). This CDR3 is 13 amino acids long. Germline CDR1 and CDR2: SGHRS and YFSETQ. Trimming left V 6 bases short and J 8 bases short, with 15 bases between. The CDR3 DNA follows: TGCGCCAGCATGGGCAGGGTAGAGGATGAGCAGTTCTTC. Translating gives CASMGRVEDEQFF.

This clonotype was observed many times. The J gene is TRBJ1-1, the V gene TRBV12-3 or TRBV12-4; D unclear. The CDR3 consists of 11 residues. V was clipped by 1 base and J by 5 bases, with 2 bases between them. CDR3 DNA sequence: TGTGCCAGCAGTTTAGGGACTGAAGCTTTCTTT. It is translated as CASSLGTEAFF.

CDR3 nucleotide sequence: TGTGCCAGTAGTCCATCGACAGAAACGCCCCATGGCTACACCTTC. Protein sequence: CASSPSTETPHGYTF. The chain recombines TRBV19 with TRBJ1-2; the D gene is possibly TRBD1 (5 bases). Trimming shortened V by 5 bases and J by 6 bases, and 19 bases separated the two germline ends. Germline lookup yields CDR1 LNHDA and CDR2 SQIVND (reference sequence). This CDR3 comprises 15 residues.

This clonotype showed up just a few times. V and J are TRBV5-6 and TRBJ1-1; no reliable D call. CDR3 size: 14 residues. Trimming cost V 0 bases and J 1 base, with 7 bases left between them. Germline CDR1 and CDR2: SGHDT and YYEEEE. The CDR3 DNA follows: TGTGCCAGCAGCTTGGCTTGGGGGAACACTGAAGCTTTCTTT. This gives the protein CASSLAWGNTEAFF.